The 26 T cell receptor beta chains below were found in one sample sequenced in a study of T cell changes during pregnancy in multiple sclerosis. Clones were sequenced by immunoSEQ multiplex PCR, and TCRdb holds only the in-frame ones, with some missing. The sample consists of approximately 83,000 clones, around 93% of them appearing once. The sequencing here drew on peripheral blood, taken in the first trimester of pregnancy. The receptors were gathered from a female donor with multiple sclerosis, enrolled in a pregnancy study.

This clone was observed a single time. This chain links TRBV9 with TRBJ2-7, with 7 bases matching TRBD1. CDR3 length: 16 residues. CDR1 and CDR2 (germline): SGDLS, YYNGEE. The V segment lost 3 bases and the J segment 3 bases; nucleotides outside the gene matches: 12. For the CDR3, the DNA is TGTGCCAGCAGCGCCAATCCGAGGGGGCAGTTCTACGAGCAGTACTTC. Encoded protein: CASSANPRGQFYEQYF.

V gene TRBV19 combines with J gene TRBJ1-2; no clear D. V lost 1 base and J lost 3, with 12 bases in between. The V gene's germline CDR1 is LNHDA and CDR2 SQIVND (reference sequence). The CDR3 has 15 amino acids. Here the CDR3 reads CASSIGRESYYGYTF. The DNA for the CDR3 is TGTGCCAGTAGTATAGGGAGAGAGAGTTACTATGGCTACACCTTC.

The V gene is TRBV20-1, the J gene TRBJ1-5, with a tentative D call TRBD1 (5 bases). V was cut by 4 bases and J by 11 bases, with 12 bases left in between. Per germline, CDR1 DFQATT and CDR2 SNEGSKA (reference sequence). The length of the CDR3 is 11 residues. The CDR3 DNA sequence: TGCAGTGCTACCTATAGGGGAACCCAGCATTTT. Translation: CSATYRGTQHF.

This chain uses TRBV6-1 with TRBJ2-1, with 7 bases aligning to TRBD2. This CDR3 has 13 amino acids. Germline V gene lookup returns CDR1 MNHNS and CDR2 SASEGT. V was pared by 4 bases and J by 3 bases, with 0 bases of the junction left unmatched. CDR3 bases: TGTGCCAGCAGTGGGACTAGCTACAATGAGCAGTTCTTC. It is translated as CASSGTSYNEQFF.

The V call is TRBV19, the J call TRBJ1-1; no clear D gene. The CDR3 is 15 amino acids. CDR1 LNHDA and CDR2 SQIVND come from the germline V gene (reference sequence). Trimming removed 5 bases at V and 1 base at J, with 14 bases between. The CDR3 coding sequence is TGTGCCAGTAGTTCCACGACACTTGGGAACACTGAAGCTTTCTTT. Translating it yields CASSSTTLGNTEAFF.

This chain links TRBV27 with TRBJ1-6; 9 nucleotides match TRBD1. The ends lost 3 bases at V and 0 bases at J; junction bases unmatched: 9. The CDR3 extends over 19 amino acids. CDR1 is MNHEY and CDR2 is SMNVEV in the germline V gene (reference sequence). CDR3 residues: CASSLFWGQGSSYNSPLHF. CDR3 DNA: TGTGCCAGCAGTTTGTTCTGGGGACAGGGAAGCTCCTATAATTCACCCCTCCACTTT.

This chain connects TRBV6-5 to TRBJ2-5; tentatively, D is TRBD1 (5 bases). This CDR3 contains 14 residues. Germline V lookup: CDR1 MNHEY, CDR2 SVGAGI. The V end was cut by 7 bases, the J end by 4 bases, with 16 bases between. The CDR3 reads CASIQRGPPETQYF. The CDR3 DNA follows: TGTGCCAGCATCCAAAGGGGCCCGCCAGAGACCCAGTACTTC.

This chain links TRBV5-7 with TRBJ1-2; no firm D call. TRBV5-7 falls under the ORF class, with uncertain function. Trimming stripped 2 bases from V and 3 bases from J, with 17 bases between. The CDR3 extends over 16 amino acids. The CDR3 loop reads CASSFHPEPGYYGYTF. CDR3 DNA: TGTGCCAGCAGCTTCCATCCCGAGCCAGGATACTATGGCTACACCTTC.

V usage is TRBV19 and J usage is TRBJ2-7; 7 nucleotides align to TRBD1. The CDR3 consists of 13 residues. Germline values: CDR1 LNHDA, CDR2 SQIVND (reference sequence). V dropped 2 bases and J dropped 5; count of bases not matched to a gene: 3. The CDR3 here is CASSIRDSHEQYF. The CDR3 DNA reads as TGTGCCAGTAGTATACGGGACAGCCACGAGCAGTACTTC.

CDR3 nucleotides: TGTGCCAGCCGGATACCGGGGATCCTCACAGATACGCAGTATTTT. Encoded protein: CASRIPGILTDTQYF. The V and J genes are TRBV6-1 and TRBJ2-3; a weak D match, TRBD2 (5 bases). The V and J ends lost 8 bases and 2 bases respectively, with 17 bases between them. The CDR3 has 15 residues. The germline V gene has CDR1 MNHNS and CDR2 SASEGT.

The rearrangement uses TRBV30 and TRBJ1-5; D gene uncertain. The CDR3 extends over 13 amino acids. V was pared by 1 base and J by 3 bases, with 7 bases between. Germline lookup yields CDR1 GTSNPN and CDR2 SVGIG (reference sequence). The CDR3, as DNA: TGTGCCTGGAGTGACAGCACCAATCAGCCCCAGCATTTT. It codes for CAWSDSTNQPQHF.

This clone was recorded once. J is TRBJ1-2 and V is TRBV5-8; 7 bases align to TRBD1. This CDR3 region has 13 residues. From germline, CDR1 is SGHTS and CDR2 YDEGEE. Trimming removed 7 bases from V and 6 bases from J; junction bases left unmatched: 9. In DNA, the CDR3 is TGTGCCAGCGGCCTAACAGGGGTGGATGGCTACACCTTC. Translating it yields CASGLTGVDGYTF. The variable domain in full, completed from reference TRBV5-8 and TRBJ1-2, reads EAGVTQSPTHLIKTRGQQATLRCSPISGHTSVYWYQQALGLGLQFLLWYDEGEERNRGNFPPRFSGRQFPNYSSELNVNALELEDSALYLCASGLTGVDGYTFGSGTRLTVV.

The chain has TRBV7-3 and TRBJ1-3, with TRBD1 as a possible D gene (5 bases). There are 16 residues in the CDR3. V lost 1 base to trimming and J lost 11 bases, with 21 bases between them. Germline V gives CDR1 SGHTA, CDR2 FQGTGA. The CDR3 DNA sequence: TGTGCCAGCAGCTTAAGCGGAGGAGGGACCCAAGACCCCATATATTTT. Residues: CASSLSGGGTQDPIYF. The full variable domain, its missing parts supplied by reference TRBV7-3 and TRBJ1-3, is GAGVSQTPSNKVTEKGKYVELRCDPISGHTALYWYRQSLGQGPEFLIYFQGTGAADDSGLPNDRFFAVRPEGSVSTLKIQRTERGDSAVYLCASSLSGGGTQDPIYFGEGSWLTVV.

This chain joins TRBV30 and TRBJ1-6; 9 bases match TRBD1. Germline V gives CDR1 GTSNPN, CDR2 SVGIG (reference sequence). The CDR3 contains 14 residues. J was trimmed by 10 bases and V by 2 bases; bases with no gene match: 6. The CDR3: CAWSPGTGISPLHF. DNA for the CDR3: TGTGCCTGGAGTCCCGGGACAGGGATATCACCCCTCCACTTT. Drawing the rest from reference TRBV30 and TRBJ1-6, the complete variable domain is SQTIHQWPATLVQPVGSPLSLECTVEGTSNPNLYWYRQAAGRGLQLLFYSVGIGQISSEVPQNLSASRPQDRQFILSSKKLLLSDSGFYLCAWSPGTGISPLHFGNGTRLTVT.

This chain joins TRBV6-5 and TRBJ2-5; a possible D gene is TRBD1 (6 bases). The V and J ends lost 5 bases and 5 bases respectively, with 18 bases between them. CDR3 length: 15 residues. The germline V gene encodes CDR1 MNHEY and CDR2 SVGAGI. In nucleotides, the CDR3 is TGTGCCAGCAGTGCAACACAGGGCCCCGGGGAGACCCAGTACTTC. This codes for CASSATQGPGETQYF.

The V gene is TRBV5-1, the J gene TRBJ2-1; tentative D call: TRBD1 (6 bases). Germline loops: CDR1 SGHRS, CDR2 YFSETQ. This CDR3 has 12 amino acids. V gave up 4 bases and J gave up 8 bases, with 10 bases separating them. The DNA of the CDR3 is TGCGCCAGCAGCATACAGGGTGATGAGCAGTTCTTC. Translated, it gives CASSIQGDEQFF.

The CDR3 coding sequence is TGTGCCAGCAGTGGGGGGGGGCTCGCAGAGACCCAGTACTTC. Residues: CASSGGGLAETQYF. V is TRBV2 and J is TRBJ2-5; possibly TRBD2 for D (7 bases). This CDR3 is 14 amino acids long. Germline CDR1 SNHLY, CDR2 FYNNEI. Trimming left V 4 bases short and J 4 bases short, with 13 bases between. Full variable domain (outside the CDR3, taken from reference TRBV2 and TRBJ2-5): EPEVTQTPSHQVTQMGQEVILRCVPISNHLYFYWYRQILGQKVEFLVSFYNNEISEKSEIFDDQFSVERPDGSNFTLKIRSTKLEDSAMYFCASSGGGLAETQYFGPGTRLLVL.

The chain couples TRBV9 to TRBJ1-1, with D possibly TRBD1 on 5 matching bases. The germline gives CDR1 SGDLS, CDR2 YYNGEE. Trimming cost V 3 bases and J 6 bases, with 15 bases left between them. The CDR3 loop spans 14 amino acids. This chain's CDR3 is CASSASGAPPEAFF. The CDR3 DNA sequence: TGTGCCAGCAGCGCTAGTGGGGCCCCGCCTGAAGCTTTCTTT.

J is TRBJ1-4 and V is TRBV7-9, with D possibly being TRBD1 (5 bases). Trimming took 5 bases from V and 10 from J, leaving 17 bases between them. CDR1 and CDR2 from the germline V gene are SEHNR and FQNEAQ (reference sequence). The CDR3 consists of 14 residues. The chain's CDR3 is CASSQGQGYAKLFF. CDR3 sequence (DNA): TGTGCCAGCAGCCAAGGACAAGGGTATGCAAAACTGTTTTTT.

This chain uses TRBV4-1 with TRBJ2-1; TRBD2 is a possible D gene (5 bases). CDR3 length equals 15 residues. Trimming took 0 bases from V and 0 from J, leaving 6 bases between them. The germline CDR1 and CDR2 sequences are MGHRA and YSYEKL. The CDR3 DNA follows: TGCGCCAGCAGCCAAGATACTAGCTCCTACAATGAGCAGTTCTTC. Translation: CASSQDTSSYNEQFF.

The chain has TRBV5-4 and TRBJ2-4, with D unclear. Germline V gene data show CDR1 as SGHNT and CDR2 as YYREEE (reference sequence). The germline V and J ends were trimmed by 0 bases and 0 bases, with 4 bases remaining between them. The CDR3 sequence is 14 residues long. For the CDR3, the DNA is TGTGCCAGCAGCTTGGGTCTAGCCAAAAACATTCAGTACTTC. It specifies CASSLGLAKNIQYF.

This chain connects TRBV7-3 to TRBJ2-5; 7 bases agree with TRBD1. V shed 4 bases, J shed 3 bases, and the junction held 2 bases outside the gene matches. The germline CDR1 and CDR2 sequences are SGHTA and FQGTGA. The CDR3 consists of 13 residues. CDR3 region: CASSSTGEETQYF. CDR3 nucleotide sequence: TGTGCCAGCAGCTCAACAGGGGAAGAGACCCAGTACTTC.

This clone was observed a single time. V usage is TRBV10-3 and J usage is TRBJ1-1, with D unclear. V was trimmed by 5 bases and J by 5 bases, leaving 24 bases between them. The CDR3 spans 17 residues. The V gene's germline CDR1 is ENHRY and CDR2 SYGVKD. The CDR3: CAISRSKNVVSATEAFF. The CDR3, as DNA: TGTGCCATCAGTCGGAGCAAGAACGTGGTCTCAGCTACTGAAGCTTTCTTT.

This CDR3 reads CAIRDRVNTEAFF. CDR3 DNA: TGTGCCATCAGGGACAGGGTGAACACTGAAGCTTTCTTT. V and J are TRBV10-3 and TRBJ1-1; 8 nucleotides match TRBD1. The length of the CDR3 is 13 residues. V shed 6 bases, J shed 0 bases, and the junction held 0 bases outside the gene matches. Germline CDR1 and CDR2: ENHRY and SYGVKD.

The rearrangement uses TRBV15 and TRBJ2-1, with 8 bases lining up with TRBD1. Trimming removed 0 bases from V and 2 bases from J; junction bases left unmatched: 0. This CDR3 is 15 amino acids long. Germline V lookup: CDR1 LNHNV, CDR2 YYDKDF (reference sequence). CDR3 protein: CATSRETGAYNEQFF. CDR3 DNA sequence: TGTGCCACCAGCAGAGAGACAGGGGCCTACAATGAGCAGTTCTTC.

The genes are TRBV5-8 and TRBJ2-6; 9 nucleotides align to TRBD1. The CDR3 contains 18 residues. Germline CDR1 is SGHTS and CDR2 is YDEGEE. Trimming cost V 4 bases and J 1 base; bases outside gene matches: 9. The CDR3 spells CASSQPGQGGSGANVLTF. The CDR3 bases are TGTGCCAGCAGCCAACCGGGACAGGGTGGATCTGGGGCCAACGTCCTGACTTTC.